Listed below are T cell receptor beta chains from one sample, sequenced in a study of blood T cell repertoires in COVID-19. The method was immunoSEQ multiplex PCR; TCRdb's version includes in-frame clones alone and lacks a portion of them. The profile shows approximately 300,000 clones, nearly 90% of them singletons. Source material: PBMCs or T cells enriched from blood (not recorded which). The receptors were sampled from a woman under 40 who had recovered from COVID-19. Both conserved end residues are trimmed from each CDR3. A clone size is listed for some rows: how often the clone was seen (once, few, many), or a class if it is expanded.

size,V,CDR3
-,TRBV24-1,ATSSGTGSYEQY
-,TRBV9,ASSGDRKISYT
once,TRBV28,ASSPWTISYEQY
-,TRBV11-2,ASSLVGLVYNEQF
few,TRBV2,ASSPIWANEQF
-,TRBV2,ASSDVLAGSIEQF
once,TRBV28,ASSLVDQPQH
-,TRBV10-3,AISELAGARNEQF
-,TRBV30,AWSVGGRGLRDTIY
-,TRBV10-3,AISESMGRGGQPQH
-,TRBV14,ASSARGGIQGYGYT
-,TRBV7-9,ASSPSASASGGYT
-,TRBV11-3,ASSSPGTSGQETQY
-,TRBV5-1,ASSSTKSRDRFYGYT
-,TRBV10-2,ASTGQSLGANVLT
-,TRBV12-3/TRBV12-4,ASSLSQIYEQY